Sequencing of this T cell receptor (beta chain) was carried out in a study of post-analysis software for immune sequencing data. V dropped 5 bases and J dropped 1; count of bases not matched to a gene: 10. Per the germline V gene, CDR1 is MNHEY and CDR2 is SMNVEV (reference sequence). This CDR3 comprises 16 residues. Each TCR beta cDNA library carried unique molecular identifiers. There were 1 to 10 million T cells, and 450,000 to 550,000 cDNA molecules came from them. TCRdb reanalysed the PCR reads using MiXCR and keeps one entry per CDR3 protein. The sample consists of about 540,000 distinct CDR3 sequences, roughly 34% of them appearing once. This clonotype has a handful of counts. The antigen is undetermined. Study conclusions and caveats: There were five TRBV segments more frequent in patients than controls, and TRBV5-6, TRBV5-1 and TRBV20-1 were among them.

Source material: blood. The sequence derives from a girl under 18 with multiple sclerosis. This chain links TRBV27 with TRBJ1-1; 7 nucleotides align to TRBD1. CDR3 region: CASSPEGALKNTEAFF. In nucleotides, the CDR3 is TGTGCCAGCAGTCCAGAGGGGGCCTTGAAGAACACTGAAGCTTTCTTT.